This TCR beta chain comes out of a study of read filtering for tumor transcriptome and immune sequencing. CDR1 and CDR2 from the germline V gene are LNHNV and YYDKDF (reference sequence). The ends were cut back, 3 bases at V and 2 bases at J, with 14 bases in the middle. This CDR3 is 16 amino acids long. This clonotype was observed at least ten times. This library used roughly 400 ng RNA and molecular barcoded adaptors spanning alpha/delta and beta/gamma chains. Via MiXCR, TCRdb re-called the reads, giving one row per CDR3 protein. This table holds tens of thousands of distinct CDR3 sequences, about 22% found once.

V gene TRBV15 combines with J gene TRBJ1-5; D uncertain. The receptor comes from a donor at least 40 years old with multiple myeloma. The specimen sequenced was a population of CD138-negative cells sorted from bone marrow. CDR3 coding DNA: TGTGCCACCAGCAGGGAACGGATTAGGGGCAATCAGCCCCAGCATTTT. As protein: CATSRERIRGNQPQHF.